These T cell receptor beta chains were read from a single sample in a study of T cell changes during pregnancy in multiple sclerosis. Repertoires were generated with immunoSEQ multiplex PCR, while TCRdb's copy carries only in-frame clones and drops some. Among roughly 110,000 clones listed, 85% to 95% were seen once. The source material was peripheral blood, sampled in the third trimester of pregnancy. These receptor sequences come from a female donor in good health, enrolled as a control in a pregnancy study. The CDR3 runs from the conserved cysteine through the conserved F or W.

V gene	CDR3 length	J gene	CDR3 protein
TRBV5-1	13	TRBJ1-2	CASSRDRDYGYTF
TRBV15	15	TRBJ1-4	CATSTRDRVGEKLFF
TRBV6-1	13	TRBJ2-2	CARGRDGTGELFF
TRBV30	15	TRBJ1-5	CAWSVDSTSNQPQHF
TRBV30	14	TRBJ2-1	CAWSLAGRGNEQFF
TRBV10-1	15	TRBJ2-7	CASSELAGGPYEQYF
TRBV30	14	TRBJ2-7	CAWSVQGGAIEQYF
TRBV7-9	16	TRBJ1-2	CASSLGGLTPNYGYTF
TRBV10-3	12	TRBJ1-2	CAISEGARGYTF
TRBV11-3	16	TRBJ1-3	CASSLSPTISGNTIYF
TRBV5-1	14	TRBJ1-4	CASSSDSRNEKLFF
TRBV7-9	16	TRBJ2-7	CASSLALVQGADEQYF
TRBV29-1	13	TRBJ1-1	CSAATGGNTEAFF
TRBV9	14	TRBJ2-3	CASSYGQGTDTQYF
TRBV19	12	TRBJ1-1	CASSRSVTEAFF